What follows are 21 T cell receptor beta chains derived from one specimen sequenced in a study of shared T cell receptors in the human thymus. Sequenced by immunoSEQ multiplex PCR; TCRdb stores in-frame clones only, minus some. The profile covers roughly 710,000 clones, with 70% to 90% appearing a single time and about 0.0098% taken by the ten largest. The data also belong to a second study, concerning human thymus T cells.

The sequencing sample was made of thymocytes. These receptors were taken from a girl under three years old with a congenital heart defect.

V usage is TRBV2 and J usage is TRBJ2-7; a possible D gene is TRBD2 (7 bases). V was shortened by 4 bases and J by 6 bases, with 10 bases between the two germline ends. Looked up from germline, CDR1 is SNHLY and CDR2 is FYNNEI. The length of the CDR3 is 12 residues. CDR3 residues: CASSGGGGEQYF. The CDR3 DNA sequence: TGTGCCAGCAGTGGGGGAGGGGGCGAGCAGTACTTC.

Concerning this clone: Relative to the germline gene, one junction end is altered; a read error may explain this. The V call is TRBV7-7, the J call TRBJ2-5; 11 bases match TRBD2. This CDR3 is 16 amino acids long. From germline, CDR1 is SSHAT and CDR2 FNYEAQ (reference sequence). CDR3 nucleotides: TGTGCTAGCAGCATAAAGCCGGGACTAGCGGAAGAGACCCAGTACTTC. Protein: CASSIKPGLAEETQYF.

The chain combines TRBV13 with TRBJ2-5, with D possibly matching TRBD2 (6 bases). The germline CDR1 and CDR2 sequences are PRHDT and FYEKMQ (reference sequence). The germline V and J ends were trimmed by 5 bases and 0 bases, with 16 bases remaining between them. The CDR3 has 16 amino acids. This CDR3 is CASSPRRGLYQETQYF. CDR3 bases: TGTGCCAGCAGCCCTCGGAGGGGCCTGTACCAAGAGACCCAGTACTTC.

This chain connects TRBV28 to TRBJ1-5; TRBD1 matches 10 bases. This CDR3 has 17 residues. J gave up 4 bases and V 6 bases, and 12 bases lay outside the gene matches. CDR1 and CDR2 from the germline V gene are MDHEN and SYDVKM. Here the CDR3 reads CASSLYGTGVTNQPQHF. The CDR3 DNA reads TGTGCCAGCAGCCTGTACGGGACAGGGGTTACGAATCAGCCCCAGCATTTT. The full variable domain, its missing parts supplied by reference TRBV28 and TRBJ1-5, is DVKVTQSSRYLVKRTGEKVFLECVQDMDHENMFWYRQDPGLGLRLIYFSYDVKMKEKGDIPEGYSVSREKKERFSLILESASTNQTSMYLCASSLYGTGVTNQPQHFGDGTRLSIL.

V usage is TRBV2 and J usage is TRBJ2-5; 9 bases agree with TRBD1. Germline V gives CDR1 SNHLY, CDR2 FYNNEI. This CDR3 region has 20 residues. V lost 4 bases and J lost 1; bases outside the gene matches: 19. CDR3 nucleotides: TGTGCCAGCAGTGTACCCACAGGGGGCAAAAGGGTTAGCACCCAAGAGACCCAGTACTTC. This translates into CASSVPTGGKRVSTQETQYF.

The V gene is TRBV10-3, the J gene TRBJ2-5; 8 bases map to TRBD1. The germline gives CDR1 ENHRY, CDR2 SYGVKD. Losses at the gene ends were 6 bases for V and 2 bases for J; bases not matched to a gene: 5. The CDR3 covers 14 residues. The CDR3 nucleotides read TGTGCCATCAGGTGGGACAGGTCTCAAGAGACCCAGTACTTC. This codes for CAIRWDRSQETQYF.

V gene TRBV19 combines with J gene TRBJ1-4; 10 nucleotides line up with TRBD1. CDR1 is LNHDA and CDR2 is SQIVND in the germline V gene (reference sequence). There are 19 residues in the CDR3. After removal of 7 bases from V and 0 bases from J, the junction contained 14 bases not matched to a gene. The CDR3 here is CASTRNDGTGVPTNEKLFF. The CDR3, as DNA: TGTGCCAGTACCAGAAACGATGGGACAGGGGTACCAACTAATGAAAAACTGTTTTTT.

Only a few counts were recorded for this clone. The chain recombines TRBV6-5 with TRBJ1-1; no definite D call. Germline V lookup: CDR1 MNHEY, CDR2 SVGAGI. The length of the CDR3 is 11 residues. V dropped 6 bases and J dropped 2 bases, with 4 bases sitting between them. The CDR3 coding sequence is TGTGCCAGCAGACTTAACACTGAAGCTTTCTTT. This translates into CASRLNTEAFF.

This clone was seen more than once but under ten times. The CDR3 region is CASSHSGTSGEEAYNEQFF. In DNA, the CDR3 is TGCGCCAGCAGCCACTCCGGGACTAGCGGGGAAGAGGCCTACAATGAGCAGTTCTTC. The genes are TRBV4-1 and TRBJ2-1, with 13 bases aligning to TRBD2. This CDR3 has 19 residues. Trimming at V came to 3 bases and at J to 2 bases, leaving 10 bases not matched to a gene. Germline CDR1 and CDR2: MGHRA and YSYEKL.

The DNA for the CDR3 is TGTGCCAGCAGTGAAAGGGGTTACTACACTGAAGCTTTCTTT. Residues: CASSERGYYTEAFF. The chain employs TRBV25-1 and TRBJ1-1, with TRBD1 as a possible D gene (5 bases). V lost 2 bases and J 3 bases, leaving 10 bases between the germline ends. The CDR3 runs 14 residues. CDR1 MGHDK and CDR2 SYGVNS come from the germline V gene.

V is TRBV14 and J is TRBJ2-7, with D possibly TRBD1 on 6 matching bases. This CDR3 is 13 amino acids long. The V and J ends lost 4 bases and 7 bases respectively, with 14 bases between them. CDR1 and CDR2 (germline): SGHDN, FVKESK. The CDR3 DNA follows: TGTGCCAGCAGCCCGAACAGGGCACGGGAGCAGTACTTC. It encodes CASSPNRAREQYF. Using reference TRBV14 and TRBJ2-7 for the parts outside the CDR3, the full variable domain is EAGVTQFPSHSVIEKGQTVTLRCDPISGHDNLYWYRRVMGKEIKFLLHFVKESKQDESGMPNNRFLAERTGGTYSTLKVQPAELEDSGVYFCASSPNRAREQYFGPGTRLTVT.

V gene TRBV9 combines with J gene TRBJ2-3; TRBD2 agrees at 7 bases. Germline assignment: CDR1 SGDLS and CDR2 YYNGEE. This CDR3 region has 16 residues. After removal of 0 bases from V and 2 bases from J, the junction contained 6 bases not matched to a gene. The CDR3 protein is CASSVGWGLYTDTQYF. The DNA for the CDR3 is TGTGCCAGCAGCGTAGGTTGGGGACTATACACAGATACGCAGTATTTT.

This clone appeared once. The chain has TRBV27 and TRBJ1-1; D remains ambiguous. V was trimmed by 6 bases and J by 1 base, leaving 9 bases between them. The CDR3 is 13 residues long. Germline CDR1 and CDR2: MNHEY and SMNVEV (reference sequence). CDR3 coding DNA: TGTGCCAGCAGGCGGACTGGGAACACTGAAGCTTTCTTT. This sequence encodes CASRRTGNTEAFF.

The genes are TRBV5-1 and TRBJ1-2; tentatively, D is TRBD1 (5 bases). This CDR3 has 16 amino acids. Per germline, CDR1 SGHRS and CDR2 YFSETQ. Trimming took off 4 bases at V and 2 bases at J, with 18 bases between the two ends. CDR3 nucleotide sequence: TGCGCCAGCAGCCCGACTCCCGGGGGATGGAACTATGGCTACACCTTC. Translation gives CASSPTPGGWNYGYTF.

The chain employs TRBV5-1 and TRBJ2-7, with D perhaps matching TRBD2 (6 bases). From germline, CDR1 is SGHRS and CDR2 YFSETQ. The CDR3 is 15 residues long. Deletions cut 3 bases from V and 3 bases from J, with 16 bases between. CDR3 nucleotides: TGCGCCAGCAGCTCGTATGAGCGGGCCATCTACGAGCAGTACTTC. Residues: CASSSYERAIYEQYF.

This clone was observed a single time. V and J are TRBV5-5 and TRBJ2-2, with 7 bases lining up with TRBD2. Looked up from germline, CDR1 is SGHKS and CDR2 is YYEKEE (reference sequence). The J segment lost 2 bases and the V segment lost 2 bases, leaving 3 bases of the junction unmatched. This CDR3 comprises 15 residues. CDR3 amino acids: CASSFSGANTGELFF. The CDR3 bases are TGTGCCAGCAGCTTCAGCGGGGCCAACACCGGGGAGCTGTTTTTT. The whole variable domain, remainder taken from reference TRBV5-5 and TRBJ2-2, is DAGVTQSPTHLIKTRGQQVTLRCSPISGHKSVSWYQQVLGQGPQFIFQYYEKEERGRGNFPDRFSARQFPNYSSELNVNALLLGDSALYLCASSFSGANTGELFFGEGSRLTVL.

V usage is TRBV19 and J usage is TRBJ2-5; D call uncertain. V lost 3 bases and J 2 bases, leaving 10 bases between the germline ends. The germline gives CDR1 LNHDA, CDR2 SQIVND (reference sequence). The CDR3 covers 14 residues. CDR3 loop: CASSMLHSQETQYF. CDR3 sequence (DNA): TGTGCCAGTAGTATGTTACACAGTCAAGAGACCCAGTACTTC.

V is TRBV25-1 and J is TRBJ1-1; tentative D call: TRBD1 (5 bases). The length of the CDR3 is 17 residues. Germline V gene data show CDR1 as MGHDK and CDR2 as SYGVNS. Trimming took off 2 bases at V and 2 bases at J, with 18 bases between the two ends. CDR3 amino acids: CASSENVSTEPNTEAFF. The DNA of the CDR3 is TGTGCCAGCAGTGAAAATGTTTCGACAGAACCTAACACTGAAGCTTTCTTT.

This sequence joins TRBV2 and TRBJ2-3; D is possibly TRBD2 (6 bases). Germline CDR1 reads SNHLY; CDR2 reads FYNNEI. The CDR3 loop spans 17 amino acids. V lost 4 bases to trimming and J lost 6 bases, with 23 bases between them. The CDR3 here is CASSVVERTNPKDTQYF. For the CDR3, the DNA is TGTGCCAGCAGTGTGGTGGAGCGGACTAACCCCAAGGATACGCAGTATTTT. The variable domain in full, with the rest retrieved from reference TRBV2 and TRBJ2-3, is EPEVTQTPSHQVTQMGQEVILRCVPISNHLYFYWYRQILGQKVEFLVSFYNNEISEKSEIFDDQFSVERPDGSNFTLKIRSTKLEDSAMYFCASSVVERTNPKDTQYFGPGTRLTVL.

The genes are TRBV5-5 and TRBJ2-1; possible D gene TRBD1, 5 bases. The CDR3 runs to 15 residues. Germline V gene lookup returns CDR1 SGHKS and CDR2 YYEKEE (reference sequence). V lost 5 bases to trimming and J lost 5 bases, with 17 bases between them. CDR3 in DNA: TGTGCCAGCAGGGGGCTCGGAGATTCCCACAATGAGCAGTTCTTC. This codes for CASRGLGDSHNEQFF.

V gene TRBV6-6 combines with J gene TRBJ2-1, with TRBD2 matching 8 bases. Trimming at V came to 2 bases and at J to 10 bases, leaving 1 base not matched to a gene. This CDR3 contains 12 residues. The germline gives CDR1 MNHNY, CDR2 SVGAGI (reference sequence). The CDR3 region is CASSYPGGEQFF. CDR3 nucleotide sequence: TGTGCCAGCAGTTACCCGGGGGGGGAGCAGTTCTTC.